A selection of T cell receptor beta chains follows, all from one sample in a study of T cell responses to AZD1222 COVID-19 vaccine. TCRdb's copy holds only in-frame clones and misses some; the assay was immunoSEQ multiplex PCR. The sample has about 100,000 clones, about 93% seen once. Sequencing was performed on peripheral blood, taken on day 0 of AZD1222 vaccination. These receptors were taken from an adult in good health. Both conserved end residues are part of each CDR3. The order of the fields is D gene, clone size, V gene, J gene, CDR3 DNA, CDR3 protein. The D gene is left open where the match is weak. Some rows mark clone size as missing; the rest say once, few, many or name a class of expanded clone.

D: TRBD1; size: once; V: TRBV6-5; J: TRBJ2-7; DNA: TGTGCCAGCAGCATTCCAGGGGGCTACGAGCAGTACTTC; CDR3: CASSIPGGYEQYF
D: .; size: .; V: TRBV4-2; J: TRBJ2-7; DNA: TGTGCCAGCAGCCAAGATAGGGAGTCCTACGAGCAGTACTTC; CDR3: CASSQDRESYEQYF
D: TRBD2; size: .; V: TRBV2; J: TRBJ2-7; DNA: TGTGCCAGCACCCTGGGACTAGCGGGATTAGTCTACGAGCAGTACTTC; CDR3: CASTLGLAGLVYEQYF
D: .; size: .; V: TRBV25-1; J: TRBJ1-3; DNA: TGTGCCAGCAGTGAAGGTCTTATCTCTGGAAACACCATATATTTT; CDR3: CASSEGLISGNTIYF
D: .; size: few; V: TRBV25-1; J: TRBJ2-7; DNA: TGTGCCAGCAGTGTCCGGGACGCAGGCTACGAGCAGTACTTC; CDR3: CASSVRDAGYEQYF
D: .; size: .; V: TRBV21-1; J: TRBJ2-3; DNA: TGTGCCAGCAGCAAAGGGGGGGAGCCTCCAGGCACAGATACGCAGTATTTT; CDR3: CASSKGGEPPGTDTQYF
D: .; size: .; V: TRBV18; J: TRBJ2-1; DNA: TGTGCCAGCTCACCACAAAGCGGGTCCTACAATGAGCAGTTCTTC; CDR3: CASSPQSGSYNEQFF
D: .; size: few; V: TRBV9; J: TRBJ2-1; DNA: TGTGCCAGCAGCGTAGGACGGGAGTACTTCGCCGATGAGCAGTTCTTC; CDR3: CASSVGREYFADEQFF
D: TRBD2; size: .; V: TRBV6-8; J: TRBJ2-7; DNA: TGTGCCAGCAGTTACTCTTCCCTTAGGCTAGCGGGAGGGCCCGACGAGCAGTACTTC; CDR3: CASSYSSLRLAGGPDEQYF
D: .; size: .; V: TRBV19; J: TRBJ2-3; DNA: TGTGCCAGTACCCCCCCCCTTACGCGACGGGTCACAGATACGCAGTATTTT; CDR3: CASTPPLTRRVTDTQYF
D: TRBD2; size: .; V: TRBV2; J: TRBJ2-3; DNA: TGTGCCAGCAGGGGGGGGGAAACGCAGTATTTT; CDR3: CASRGGETQYF
D: .; size: .; V: TRBV5-1; J: TRBJ2-2; DNA: TGCGCCAGCAGCTTGTTTAGCCAGGGCTACACCGGGGAGCTGTTTTTT; CDR3: CASSLFSQGYTGELFF
D: .; size: .; V: TRBV28; J: TRBJ1-1; DNA: TGTGCCAGCAGTTTATGGCTTGGAGGGCGCACTGTGAGCACTGAAGCTTTCTTT; CDR3: CASSLWLGGRTVSTEAFF
D: TRBD2; size: .; V: TRBV5-6; J: TRBJ2-2; DNA: TGTGCCAGCAGCCGAGGGACTAGCGGGGCCCCCGGGGAGCTGTTTTTT; CDR3: CASSRGTSGAPGELFF
D: .; size: .; V: TRBV6-5; J: TRBJ2-7; DNA: TGTGCCAGCAGCCAAACCGGACACCCTTACGAGCAGTACTTC; CDR3: CASSQTGHPYEQYF
D: .; size: once; V: TRBV28; J: TRBJ1-5; DNA: TGTGCCAGCAGTTTGGGGAATCAGCCCCAGCATTTT; CDR3: CASSLGNQPQHF
D: .; size: once; V: TRBV10-2; J: TRBJ2-1; DNA: TGCGCCAGCAGGACCAGAACCGGCTCCTACAATGAGCAGTTCTTC; CDR3: CASRTRTGSYNEQFF
D: .; size: .; V: TRBV7-9; J: TRBJ1-5; DNA: TGTGCCAGCAGCTTAGTTGGCAATCAGCCCCAGCATTTT; CDR3: CASSLVGNQPQHF
D: .; size: .; V: TRBV4-2; J: TRBJ2-7; DNA: TGTGCCAGCAGCCAAGACCTGCCAGGGGAGCAGTACTTC; CDR3: CASSQDLPGEQYF
D: TRBD2; size: once; V: TRBV5-1; J: TRBJ2-7; DNA: TGCGCCAGCAGCTTGGGACTAGCGCAATCCTACGAGCAGTACTTC; CDR3: CASSLGLAQSYEQYF
D: TRBD2; size: .; V: TRBV7-9; J: TRBJ2-7; DNA: TGTGCCAGCAGCTTACGGAGCGGGAGTGGCTACGAGCAGTACTTC; CDR3: CASSLRSGSGYEQYF